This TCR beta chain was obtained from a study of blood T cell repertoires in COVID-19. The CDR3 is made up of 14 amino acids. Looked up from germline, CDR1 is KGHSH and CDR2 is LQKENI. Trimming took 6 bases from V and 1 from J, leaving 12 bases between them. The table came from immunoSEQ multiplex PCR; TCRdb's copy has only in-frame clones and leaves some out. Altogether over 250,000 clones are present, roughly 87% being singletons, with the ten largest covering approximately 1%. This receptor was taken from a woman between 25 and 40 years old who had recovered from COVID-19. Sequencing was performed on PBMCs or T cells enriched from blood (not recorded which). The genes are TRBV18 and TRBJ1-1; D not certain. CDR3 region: CASSPDNPNTEAFF. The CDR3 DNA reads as TGTGCCAGCTCTCCCGACAACCCGAACACTGAAGCTTTCTTT.